This entry is about one TCR beta chain. Seattle enrolled patients during active infection and tracked them longitudinally. This entry is derived from a study of blood T cell repertoires in COVID-19. Study-wide context: Samples of COVID-19 (acute and convalescent) were obtained from the United States, Italy and Spain. Nucleic acid was either cDNA or gDNA, and it came from T cells, B-cell-depleted T cells, or PBMCs.

The CDR3 sequence is 16 residues long. Generated by immunoSEQ multiplex PCR, the TCRdb table keeps only in-frame clones and is missing some. Of 250,000 to 300,000 clones in the sample, roughly nine tenths were seen once. The genes are TRBV21-1 and TRBJ1-1; the DNA was not used to check the table's D call, TRBD1. TRBV21-1 is labeled a pseudogene. Specimen: peripheral blood. This receptor was taken from a woman in her twenties or thirties with COVID-19, enrolled during active disease. The CDR3 sequence is CASSGRPRGKNTEAFF. Here the CDR3 DNA reads TGTGCCAGCAGCGGGCGACCAAGGGGTAAGAACACTGAAGCTTTCTTT.